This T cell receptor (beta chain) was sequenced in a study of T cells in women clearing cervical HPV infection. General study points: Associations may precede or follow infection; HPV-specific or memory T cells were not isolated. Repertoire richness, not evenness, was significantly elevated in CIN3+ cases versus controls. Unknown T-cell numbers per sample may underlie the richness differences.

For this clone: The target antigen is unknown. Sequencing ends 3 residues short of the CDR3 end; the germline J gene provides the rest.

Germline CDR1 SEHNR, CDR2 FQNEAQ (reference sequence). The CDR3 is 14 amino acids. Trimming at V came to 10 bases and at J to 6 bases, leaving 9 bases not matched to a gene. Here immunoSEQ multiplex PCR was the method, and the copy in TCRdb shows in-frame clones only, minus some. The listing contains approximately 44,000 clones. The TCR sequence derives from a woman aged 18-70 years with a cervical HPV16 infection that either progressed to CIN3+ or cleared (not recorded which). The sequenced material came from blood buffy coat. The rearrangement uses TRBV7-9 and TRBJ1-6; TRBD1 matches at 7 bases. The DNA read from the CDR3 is TGTGCCACCAGGGACAGTTCATTTAATTCACCC. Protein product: CATRDSSFNSP. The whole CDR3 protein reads CATRDSSFNSPLHF.